This record looks at one T cell receptor (beta chain) sequence and its context. Germline lookup yields CDR1 LGHNT and CDR2 FRNRAP. V was shortened by 1 base and J by 11 bases, with 14 bases between the two germline ends. CDR3 length: 13 amino acids. This sample stems from a study of T cell changes during pregnancy in multiple sclerosis. Libraries were prepared by immunoSEQ multiplex PCR; TCRdb keeps only in-frame clonotypes and omits some of them. The table includes about 47,000 clones, around 89% detected once. Sequences were derived from CD8+ T cells from peripheral blood mononuclear cells, sampled in the second trimester of pregnancy. This rearrangement joins TRBV12-5 to TRBJ1-1, with a weak D call TRBD1 (5 bases). The TCR originated in a female donor with multiple sclerosis, enrolled in a pregnancy study. This CDR3 reads CASGLGEQGRAFF. The CDR3 coding sequence is TGTGCTAGTGGTTTGGGCGAGCAGGGCCGGGCTTTCTTT.